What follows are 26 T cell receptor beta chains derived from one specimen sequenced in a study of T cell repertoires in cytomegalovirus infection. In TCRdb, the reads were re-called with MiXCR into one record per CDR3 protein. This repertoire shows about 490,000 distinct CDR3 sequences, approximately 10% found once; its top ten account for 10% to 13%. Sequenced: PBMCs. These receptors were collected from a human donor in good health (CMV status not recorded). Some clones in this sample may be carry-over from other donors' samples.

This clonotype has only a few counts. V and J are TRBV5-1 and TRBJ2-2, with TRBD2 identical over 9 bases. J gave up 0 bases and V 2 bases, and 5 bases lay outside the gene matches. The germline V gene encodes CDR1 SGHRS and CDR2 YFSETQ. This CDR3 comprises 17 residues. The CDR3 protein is CASSFHLAGANTGELFF. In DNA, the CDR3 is TGCGCCAGCAGCTTCCATTTAGCGGGAGCGAACACCGGGGAGCTGTTTTTT.

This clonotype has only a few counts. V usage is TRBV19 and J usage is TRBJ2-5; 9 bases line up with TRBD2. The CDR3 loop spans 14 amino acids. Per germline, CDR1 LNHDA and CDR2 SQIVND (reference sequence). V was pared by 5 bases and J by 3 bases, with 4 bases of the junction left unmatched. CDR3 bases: TGTGCCAGTAGTCGGGTAGCGGGAGAAGAGACCCAGTACTTC. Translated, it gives CASSRVAGEETQYF.

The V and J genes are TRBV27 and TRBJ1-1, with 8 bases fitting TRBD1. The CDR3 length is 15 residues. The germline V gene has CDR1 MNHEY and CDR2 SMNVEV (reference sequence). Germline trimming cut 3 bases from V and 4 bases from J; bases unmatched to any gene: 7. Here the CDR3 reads CASSFGQGGFTEAFF. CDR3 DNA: TGTGCCAGCAGTTTCGGACAGGGAGGTTTCACTGAAGCTTTCTTT.

The CDR3 region has the DNA TGTGCCAGCAGCCCCTTAGCGGACCGCGACTACGAGCAGTACTTC. Residues: CASSPLADRDYEQYF. J is TRBJ2-7 and V is TRBV3-1; TRBD2 is a possible D gene (6 bases). The CDR3 consists of 15 residues. V was trimmed by 4 bases and J by 3 bases, leaving 16 bases between them. Germline V CDR1 and CDR2: LGHDT, YNNKEL (reference sequence).

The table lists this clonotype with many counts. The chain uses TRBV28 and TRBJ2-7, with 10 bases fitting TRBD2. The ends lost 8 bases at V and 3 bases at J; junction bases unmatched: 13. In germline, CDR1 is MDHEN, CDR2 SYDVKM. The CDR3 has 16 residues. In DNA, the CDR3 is TGTGCCAGCTTTCCTGTAGCGGGAGGACGACACTACGAGCAGTACTTC. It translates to CASFPVAGGRHYEQYF.

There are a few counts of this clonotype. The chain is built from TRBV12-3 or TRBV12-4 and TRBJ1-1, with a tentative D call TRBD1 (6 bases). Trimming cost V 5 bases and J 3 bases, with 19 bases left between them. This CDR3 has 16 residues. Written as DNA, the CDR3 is TGTGCCAGCAGTCCCGGACTCCCAAGGGGGGACACTGAAGCTTTCTTT. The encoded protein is CASSPGLPRGDTEAFF.

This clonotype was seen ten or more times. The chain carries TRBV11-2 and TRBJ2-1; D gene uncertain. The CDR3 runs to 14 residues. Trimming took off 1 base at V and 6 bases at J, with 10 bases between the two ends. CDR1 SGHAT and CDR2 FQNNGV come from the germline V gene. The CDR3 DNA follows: TGTGCCAGCAGCTTAGCGCAGGCCGGCAATGAGCAGTTCTTC. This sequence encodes CASSLAQAGNEQFF.

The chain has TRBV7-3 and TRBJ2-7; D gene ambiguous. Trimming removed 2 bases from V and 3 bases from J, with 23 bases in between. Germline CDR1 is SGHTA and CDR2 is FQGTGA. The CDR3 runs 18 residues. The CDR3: CASSLSLKGRVLYYEQYF. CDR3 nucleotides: TGTGCCAGCAGCTTATCGTTAAAAGGTCGCGTGTTGTACTACGAGCAGTACTTC. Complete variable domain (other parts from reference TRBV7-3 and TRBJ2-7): GAGVSQTPSNKVTEKGKYVELRCDPISGHTALYWYRQSLGQGPEFLIYFQGTGAADDSGLPNDRFFAVRPEGSVSTLKIQRTERGDSAVYLCASSLSLKGRVLYYEQYFGPGTRLTVT.

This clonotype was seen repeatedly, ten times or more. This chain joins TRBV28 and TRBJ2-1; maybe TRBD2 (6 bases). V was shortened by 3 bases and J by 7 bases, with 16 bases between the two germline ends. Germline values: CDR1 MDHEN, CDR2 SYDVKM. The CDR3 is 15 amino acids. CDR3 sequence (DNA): TGTGCCAGCAGTTTCCCGGGACTGGGCAGGAATGAGCAGTTCTTC. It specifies CASSFPGLGRNEQFF.

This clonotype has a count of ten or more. Here the CDR3 DNA reads TGTGCTAGTGGTTGCAGTTGGTTGGTGGGGGACGAGCAGTACTTC. This encodes CASGCSWLVGDEQYF. The rearrangement uses TRBV12-5 and TRBJ2-7; D is tentatively TRBD1 or TRBD2 (5 bases each). The V end lost 4 bases, the J end lost 5 bases, and 18 bases lay between the germline ends. CDR1 and CDR2 from the germline V gene are LGHNT and FRNRAP. The CDR3 loop spans 15 amino acids.

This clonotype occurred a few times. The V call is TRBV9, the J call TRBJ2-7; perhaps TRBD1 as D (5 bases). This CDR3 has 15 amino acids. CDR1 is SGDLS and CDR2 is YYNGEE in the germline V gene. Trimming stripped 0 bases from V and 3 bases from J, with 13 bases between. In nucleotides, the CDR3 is TGTGCCAGCAGCGTAGAGGCAGGGTCTATCTACGAGCAGTACTTC. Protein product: CASSVEAGSIYEQYF.

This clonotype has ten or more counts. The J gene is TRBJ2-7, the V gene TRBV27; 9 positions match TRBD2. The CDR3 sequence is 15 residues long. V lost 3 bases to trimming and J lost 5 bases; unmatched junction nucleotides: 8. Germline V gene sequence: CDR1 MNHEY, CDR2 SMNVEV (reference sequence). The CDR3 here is CASSLTGLANHEQYF. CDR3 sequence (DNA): TGTGCCAGCAGTTTGACCGGACTAGCGAACCACGAGCAGTACTTC.

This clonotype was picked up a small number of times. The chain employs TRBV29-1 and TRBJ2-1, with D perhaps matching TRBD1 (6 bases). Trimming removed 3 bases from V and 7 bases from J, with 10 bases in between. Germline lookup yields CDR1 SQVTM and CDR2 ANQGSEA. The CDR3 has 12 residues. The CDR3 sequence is CSVEGQGNEQFF. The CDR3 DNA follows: TGCAGCGTTGAGGGCCAGGGGAATGAGCAGTTCTTC.

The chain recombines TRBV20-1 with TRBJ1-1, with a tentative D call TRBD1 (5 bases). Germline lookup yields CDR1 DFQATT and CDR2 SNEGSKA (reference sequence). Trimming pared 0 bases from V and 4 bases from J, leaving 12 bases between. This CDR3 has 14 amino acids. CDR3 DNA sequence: TGCAGTGCTAGAGATCGAGGGGCGAGCACTGAAGCTTTCTTT. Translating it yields CSARDRGASTEAFF.

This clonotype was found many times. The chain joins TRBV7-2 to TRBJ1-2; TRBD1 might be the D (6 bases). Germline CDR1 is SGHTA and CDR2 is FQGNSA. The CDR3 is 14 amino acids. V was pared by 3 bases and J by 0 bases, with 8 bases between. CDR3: CASSLDSSNYGYTF. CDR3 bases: TGTGCCAGCAGCTTGGACAGCTCTAACTATGGCTACACCTTC.

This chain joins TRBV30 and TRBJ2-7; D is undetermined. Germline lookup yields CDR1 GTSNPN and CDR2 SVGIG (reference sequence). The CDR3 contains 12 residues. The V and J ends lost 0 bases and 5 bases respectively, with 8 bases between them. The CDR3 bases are TGTGCCTGGAGTGTAGGGCGGAACGAGCAGTACTTC. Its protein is CAWSVGRNEQYF.

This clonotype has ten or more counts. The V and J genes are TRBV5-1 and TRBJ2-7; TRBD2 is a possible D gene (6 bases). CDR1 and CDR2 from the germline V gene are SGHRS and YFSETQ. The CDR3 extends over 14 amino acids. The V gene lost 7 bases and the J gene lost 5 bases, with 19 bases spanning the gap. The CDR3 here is CASSLEGYWDEQYF. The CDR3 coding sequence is TGCGCCAGCTCCTTGGAGGGCTATTGGGACGAGCAGTACTTC.

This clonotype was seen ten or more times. The chain's CDR3 is CASSEGLAGQETQYF. Written as DNA, the CDR3 is TGTGCCAGCTCAGAGGGACTAGCGGGACAAGAGACCCAGTACTTC. This sequence joins TRBV18 and TRBJ2-5, with 13 bases fitting TRBD2. V lost 5 bases and J lost 2; bases outside the gene matches: 2. Germline V gene lookup returns CDR1 KGHSH and CDR2 LQKENI. CDR3 length: 15 residues.

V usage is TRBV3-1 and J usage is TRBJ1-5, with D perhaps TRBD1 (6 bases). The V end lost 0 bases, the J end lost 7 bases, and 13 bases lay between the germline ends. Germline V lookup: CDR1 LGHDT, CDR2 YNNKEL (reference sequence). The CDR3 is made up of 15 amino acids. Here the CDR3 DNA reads TGTGCCAGCAGCCAAGACGCAGGGGATGCCCAGCCCCAGCATTTT. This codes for CASSQDAGDAQPQHF. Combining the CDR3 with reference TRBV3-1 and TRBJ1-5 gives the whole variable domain DTAVSQTPKYLVTQMGNDKSIKCEQNLGHDTMYWYKQDSKKFLKIMFSYNNKELIINETVPNRFSPKSPDKAHLNLHINSLELGDSAVYFCASSQDAGDAQPQHFGDGTRLSIL.

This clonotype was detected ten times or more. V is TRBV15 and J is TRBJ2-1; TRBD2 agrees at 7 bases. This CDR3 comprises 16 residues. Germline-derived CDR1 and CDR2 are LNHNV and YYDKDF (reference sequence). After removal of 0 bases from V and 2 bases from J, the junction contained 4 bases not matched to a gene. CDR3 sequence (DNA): TGTGCCACCAGCAGAGATTTGAGCGGGGCCTACAATGAGCAGTTCTTC. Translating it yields CATSRDLSGAYNEQFF.

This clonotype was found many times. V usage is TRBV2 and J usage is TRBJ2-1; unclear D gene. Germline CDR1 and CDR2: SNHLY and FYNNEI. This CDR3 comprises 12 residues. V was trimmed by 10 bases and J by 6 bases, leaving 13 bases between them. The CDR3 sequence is CATWTKGNEQFF. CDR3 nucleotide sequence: TGTGCCACATGGACCAAGGGCAATGAGCAGTTCTTC.

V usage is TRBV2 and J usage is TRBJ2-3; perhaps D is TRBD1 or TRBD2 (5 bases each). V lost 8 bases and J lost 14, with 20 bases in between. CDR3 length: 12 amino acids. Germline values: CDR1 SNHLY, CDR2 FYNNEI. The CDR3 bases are TGTGCCAGCGCCTTAGGGACGGAGGAACCGTATTTT. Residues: CASALGTEEPYF.

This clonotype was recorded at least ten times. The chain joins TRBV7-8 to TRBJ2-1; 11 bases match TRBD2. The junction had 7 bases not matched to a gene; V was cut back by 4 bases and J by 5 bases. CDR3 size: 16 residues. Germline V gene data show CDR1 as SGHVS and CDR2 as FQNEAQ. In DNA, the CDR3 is TGTGCCAGCAGCTCAGCGGGACTAGCGGTACACAATGAGCAGTTCTTC. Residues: CASSSAGLAVHNEQFF.

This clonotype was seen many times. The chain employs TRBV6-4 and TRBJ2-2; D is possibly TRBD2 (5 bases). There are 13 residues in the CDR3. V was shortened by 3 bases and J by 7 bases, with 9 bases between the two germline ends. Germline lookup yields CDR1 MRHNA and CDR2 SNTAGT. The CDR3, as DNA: TGTGCCAGCAGTGAGACCGAGGGCGGGGAGCTGTTTTTT. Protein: CASSETEGGELFF.

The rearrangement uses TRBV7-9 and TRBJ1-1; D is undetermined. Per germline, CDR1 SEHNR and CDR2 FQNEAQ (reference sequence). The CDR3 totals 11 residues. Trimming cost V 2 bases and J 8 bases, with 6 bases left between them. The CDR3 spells CASSLISEAFF. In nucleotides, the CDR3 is TGTGCCAGCAGCTTAATCTCCGAAGCTTTCTTT. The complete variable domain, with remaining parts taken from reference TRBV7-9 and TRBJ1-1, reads DTGVSQNPRHKITKRGQNVTFRCDPISEHNRLYWYRQTLGQGPEFLTYFQNEAQLEKSRLLSDRFSAERPKGSFSTLEIQRTEQGDSAMYLCASSLISEAFFGQGTRLTVV.

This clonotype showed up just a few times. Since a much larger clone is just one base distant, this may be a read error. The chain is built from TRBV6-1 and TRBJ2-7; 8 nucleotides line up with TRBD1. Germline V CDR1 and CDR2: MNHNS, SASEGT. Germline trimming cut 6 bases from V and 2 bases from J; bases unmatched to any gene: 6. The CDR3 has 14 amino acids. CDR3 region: CASRGTGGPYEQYF. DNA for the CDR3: TGTGCCAGCAGGGGGACAGGCGGCCCCTACGAGCAGTACTTC.